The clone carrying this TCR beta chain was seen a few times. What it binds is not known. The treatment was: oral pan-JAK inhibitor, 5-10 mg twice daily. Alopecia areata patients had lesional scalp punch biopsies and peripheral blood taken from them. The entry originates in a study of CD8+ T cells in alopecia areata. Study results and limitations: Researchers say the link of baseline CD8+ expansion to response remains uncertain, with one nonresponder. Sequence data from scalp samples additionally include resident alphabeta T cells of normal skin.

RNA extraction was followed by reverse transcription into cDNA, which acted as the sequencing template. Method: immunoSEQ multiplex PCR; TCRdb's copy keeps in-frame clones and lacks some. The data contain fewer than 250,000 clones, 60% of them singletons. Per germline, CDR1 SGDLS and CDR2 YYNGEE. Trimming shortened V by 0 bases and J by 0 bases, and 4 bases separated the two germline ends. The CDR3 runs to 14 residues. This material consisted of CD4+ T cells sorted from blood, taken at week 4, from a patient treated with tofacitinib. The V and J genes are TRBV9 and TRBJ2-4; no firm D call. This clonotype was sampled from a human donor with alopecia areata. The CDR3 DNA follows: TGTGCCAGCAGCGTAGAGCCAGCCAAAAACATTCAGTACTTC. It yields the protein CASSVEPAKNIQYF.